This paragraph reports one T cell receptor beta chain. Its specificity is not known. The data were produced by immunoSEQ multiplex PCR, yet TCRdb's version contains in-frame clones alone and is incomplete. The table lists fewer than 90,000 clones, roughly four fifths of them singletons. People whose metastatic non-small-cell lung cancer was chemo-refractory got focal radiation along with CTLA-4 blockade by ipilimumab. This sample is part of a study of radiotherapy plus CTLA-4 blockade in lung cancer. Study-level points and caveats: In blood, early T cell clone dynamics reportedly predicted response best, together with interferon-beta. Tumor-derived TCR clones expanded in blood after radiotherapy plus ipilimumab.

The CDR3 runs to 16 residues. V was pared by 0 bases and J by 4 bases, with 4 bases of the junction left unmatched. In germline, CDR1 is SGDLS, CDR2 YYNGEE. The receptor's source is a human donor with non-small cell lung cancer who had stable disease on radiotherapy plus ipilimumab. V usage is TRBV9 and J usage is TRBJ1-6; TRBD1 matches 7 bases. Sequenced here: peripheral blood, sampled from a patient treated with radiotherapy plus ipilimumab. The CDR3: CASSVAQTGYNSPLHF. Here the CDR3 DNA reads TGTGCCAGCAGCGTAGCTCAGACAGGGTATAATTCACCCCTCCACTTT.